The clone carrying this T cell receptor (beta chain) was detected only a few times. The data are from a study of T-cell memory formation after mild COVID-19. TCRdb passed the 5' RACE reads through MiXCR, listing each CDR3 protein once. The profile covers around 160,000 distinct CDR3 sequences, with approximately 10% appearing a single time and 3% to 4% taken by the ten largest. With 0 bases removed from V and 3 bases from J, the gap between germline ends came to 19 bases. The CDR3 runs to 18 residues. CDR1 is SGDLS and CDR2 is YYNGEE in the germline V gene. This chain connects TRBV9 to TRBJ2-1; a weak D match, TRBD2 (5 bases). This sequence originates from a man aged 18 to 30 who had mild COVID-19 (a few samples of this study predate the infection). Cell type and time point are not known. The specimen sequenced was PBMCs or a T cell subset sorted from them (not recorded which). For the CDR3, the DNA is TGTGCCAGCAGCGTAGTCGGTACGCGGCCTCGGGGCTACAATGAGCAGTTCTTC. Its translation is CASSVVGTRPRGYNEQFF.